The entry below describes one T cell receptor (beta chain). The data originate from a study of blood T cell repertoires in COVID-19. Per the original data handling: Reference gene primer amplification gave nucleated cell count estimates. Profiling relied on immunoSEQ multiplex PCR, and the TCRdb table lists in-frame clones only, not all of them. V, J and clone size were drawn from that table, and D and trimming were deduced from the DNA. The sample holds approximately 15,000 clones, around 91% seen once. This clonotype was sampled from a man between 60 and 75 years old with active COVID-19. Material for sequencing was peripheral blood.

DNA for the CDR3: TGTGCCAGCAGCCAAGTACAGGGAAAGGGTGGCTACACCTTC. This codes for CASSQVQGKGGYTF. The rearrangement joins TRBV3-1 (or the pseudogene TRBV3-2) to TRBJ1-2, with D perhaps TRBD1 (6 bases). Deletions cut 1 base from V and 7 bases from J, with 13 bases between. The germline V gene encodes CDR1 LGHDT and CDR2 YNNKEL (reference sequence). The CDR3 is 14 amino acids.